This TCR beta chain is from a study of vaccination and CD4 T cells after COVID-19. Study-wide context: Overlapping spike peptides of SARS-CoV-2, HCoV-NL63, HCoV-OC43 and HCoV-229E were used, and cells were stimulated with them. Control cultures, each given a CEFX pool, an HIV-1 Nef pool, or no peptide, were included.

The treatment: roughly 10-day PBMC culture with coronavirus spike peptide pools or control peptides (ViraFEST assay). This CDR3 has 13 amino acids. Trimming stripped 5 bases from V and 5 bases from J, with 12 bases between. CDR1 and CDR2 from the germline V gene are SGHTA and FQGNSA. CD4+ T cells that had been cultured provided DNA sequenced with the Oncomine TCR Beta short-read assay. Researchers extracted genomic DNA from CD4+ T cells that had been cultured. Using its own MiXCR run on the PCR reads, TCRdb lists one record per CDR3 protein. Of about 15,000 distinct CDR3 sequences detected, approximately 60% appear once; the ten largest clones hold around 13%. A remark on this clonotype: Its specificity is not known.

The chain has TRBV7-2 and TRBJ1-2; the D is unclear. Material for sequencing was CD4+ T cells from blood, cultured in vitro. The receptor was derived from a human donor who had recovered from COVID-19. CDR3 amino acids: CASSPPGRYGYTF. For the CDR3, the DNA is TGTGCCAGCAGCCCCCCGGGTCGGTATGGCTACACCTTC.